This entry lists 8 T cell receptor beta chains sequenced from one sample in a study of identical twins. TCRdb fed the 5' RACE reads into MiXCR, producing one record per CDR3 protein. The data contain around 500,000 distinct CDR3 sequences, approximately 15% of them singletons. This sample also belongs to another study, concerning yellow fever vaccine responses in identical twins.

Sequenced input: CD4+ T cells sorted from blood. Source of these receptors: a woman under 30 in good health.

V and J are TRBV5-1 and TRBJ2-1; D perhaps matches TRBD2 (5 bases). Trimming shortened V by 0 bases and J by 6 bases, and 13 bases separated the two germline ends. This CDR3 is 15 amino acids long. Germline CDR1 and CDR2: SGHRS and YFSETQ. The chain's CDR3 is CASSLGTGRGNEQFF. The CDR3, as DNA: TGCGCCAGCAGCTTGGGGACTGGGCGAGGCAATGAGCAGTTCTTC.

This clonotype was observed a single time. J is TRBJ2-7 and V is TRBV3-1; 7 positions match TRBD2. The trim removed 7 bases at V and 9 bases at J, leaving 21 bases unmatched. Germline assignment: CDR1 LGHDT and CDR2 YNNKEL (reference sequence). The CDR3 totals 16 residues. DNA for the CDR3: TGTGCCAGCACCCACAATGCCGGCGGGGGAGTATCAGGGCAGTACTTC. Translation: CASTHNAGGGVSGQYF.

The CDR3 nucleotides read TGCGCCAGCAGCCTCGGCCGTTCGCTAGGCACAGATACGCAGTATTTT. Translation: CASSLGRSLGTDTQYF. The gene calls are TRBV5-1 and TRBJ2-3; D gene unclear. Per germline, CDR1 SGHRS and CDR2 YFSETQ. The CDR3 is 16 amino acids. V was pared by 4 bases and J by 1 base, with 16 bases between.

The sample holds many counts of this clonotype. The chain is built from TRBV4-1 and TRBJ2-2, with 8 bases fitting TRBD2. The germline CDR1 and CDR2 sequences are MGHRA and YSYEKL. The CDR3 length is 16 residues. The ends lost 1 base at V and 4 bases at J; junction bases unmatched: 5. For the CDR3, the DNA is TGCGCCAGCAGCCAAGGGATAGCGGGGAGCACCGGGGAGCTGTTTTTT. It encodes CASSQGIAGSTGELFF.

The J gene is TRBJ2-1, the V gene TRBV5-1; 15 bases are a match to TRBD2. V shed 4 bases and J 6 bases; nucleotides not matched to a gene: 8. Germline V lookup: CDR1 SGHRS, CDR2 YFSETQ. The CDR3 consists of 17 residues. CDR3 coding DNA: TGCGCCAGCAGCACCGGACTAGCGGGAGGGTATGTCAATGAGCAGTTCTTC. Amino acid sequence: CASSTGLAGGYVNEQFF.

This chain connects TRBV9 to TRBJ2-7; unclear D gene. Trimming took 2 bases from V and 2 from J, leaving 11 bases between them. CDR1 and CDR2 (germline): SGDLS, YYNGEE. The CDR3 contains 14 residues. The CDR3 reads CASSVTHVAYEQYF. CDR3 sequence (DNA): TGTGCCAGCAGCGTGACGCATGTGGCCTACGAGCAGTACTTC.

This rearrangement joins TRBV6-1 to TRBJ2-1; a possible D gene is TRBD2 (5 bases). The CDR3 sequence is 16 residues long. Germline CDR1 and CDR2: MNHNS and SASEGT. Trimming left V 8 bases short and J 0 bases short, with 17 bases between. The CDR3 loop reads CASGSRGRTSYNEQFF. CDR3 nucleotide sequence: TGTGCCAGCGGGAGCCGGGGTAGAACCTCCTACAATGAGCAGTTCTTC.

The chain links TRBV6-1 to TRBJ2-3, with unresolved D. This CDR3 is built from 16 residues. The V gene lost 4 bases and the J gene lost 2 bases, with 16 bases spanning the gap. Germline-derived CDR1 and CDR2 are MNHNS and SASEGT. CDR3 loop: CASSALSVGITDTQYF. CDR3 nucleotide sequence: TGTGCCAGCAGTGCGTTGAGTGTTGGCATCACAGATACGCAGTATTTT.